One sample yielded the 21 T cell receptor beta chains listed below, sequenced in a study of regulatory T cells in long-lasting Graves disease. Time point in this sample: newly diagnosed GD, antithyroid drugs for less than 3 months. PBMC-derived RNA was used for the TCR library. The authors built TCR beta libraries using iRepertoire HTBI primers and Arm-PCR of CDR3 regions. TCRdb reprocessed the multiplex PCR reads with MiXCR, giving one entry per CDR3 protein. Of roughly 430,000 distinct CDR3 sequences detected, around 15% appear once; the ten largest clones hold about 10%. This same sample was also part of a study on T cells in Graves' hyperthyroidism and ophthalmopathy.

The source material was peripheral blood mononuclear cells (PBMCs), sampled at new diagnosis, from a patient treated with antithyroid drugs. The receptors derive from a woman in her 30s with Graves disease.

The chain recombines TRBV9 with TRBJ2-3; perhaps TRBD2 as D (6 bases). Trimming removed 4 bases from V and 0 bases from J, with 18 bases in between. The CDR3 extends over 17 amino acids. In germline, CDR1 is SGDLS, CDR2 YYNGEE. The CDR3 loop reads CASSSGGSTSSTDTQYF. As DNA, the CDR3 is TGTGCCAGCAGCTCAGGAGGGAGTACCTCTAGCACAGATACGCAGTATTTT.

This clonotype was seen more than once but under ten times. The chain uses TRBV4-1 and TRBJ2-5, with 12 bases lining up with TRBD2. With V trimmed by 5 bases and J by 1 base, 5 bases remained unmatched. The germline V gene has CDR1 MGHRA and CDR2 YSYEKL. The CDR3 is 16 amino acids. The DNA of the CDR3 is TGCGCCAGCAGCATGCGACTAGCGGGAGCCCAAGAGACCCAGTACTTC. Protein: CASSMRLAGAQETQYF.

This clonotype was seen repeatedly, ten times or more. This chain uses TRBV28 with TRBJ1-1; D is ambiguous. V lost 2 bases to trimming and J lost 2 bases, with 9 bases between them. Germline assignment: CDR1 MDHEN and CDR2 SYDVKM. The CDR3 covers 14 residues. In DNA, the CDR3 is TGTGCCAGCAGTTTAAGTCCTCCTAACACTGAAGCTTTCTTT. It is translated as CASSLSPPNTEAFF.

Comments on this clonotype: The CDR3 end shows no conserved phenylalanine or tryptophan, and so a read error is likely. The CDR3 loop is CSATPTWGVTLSGANVLTS. As DNA, the CDR3 is TGCAGTGCTACCCCAACATGGGGGGTTACCCTCTCTGGGGCCAACGTCCTGACTTCC. The chain carries TRBV20-1 and TRBJ2-6; a possible D gene is TRBD2 (6 bases). Trimming left V 4 bases short and J 0 bases short, with 22 bases between. Germline CDR1 reads DFQATT; CDR2 reads SNEGSKA (reference sequence). The CDR3 totals 19 residues.

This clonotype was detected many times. The CDR3 DNA reads as TGTGCCAGCAGTTTATCGTCAGGACTAGACTACAATGAGCAGTTCTTC. It yields the protein CASSLSSGLDYNEQFF. This chain joins TRBV27 and TRBJ2-1, with 7 positions matching TRBD2. This CDR3 contains 16 residues. The germline CDR1 and CDR2 sequences are MNHEY and SMNVEV (reference sequence). The J segment lost 3 bases and the V segment lost 0 bases, leaving 5 bases of the junction unmatched.

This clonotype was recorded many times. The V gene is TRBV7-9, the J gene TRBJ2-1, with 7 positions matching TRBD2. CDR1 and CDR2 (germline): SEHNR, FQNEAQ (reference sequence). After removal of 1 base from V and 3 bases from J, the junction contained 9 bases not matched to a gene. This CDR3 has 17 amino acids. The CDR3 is CASSLGLAVSLYNEQFF. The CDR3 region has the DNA TGTGCCAGCAGCTTAGGCCTAGCGGTTTCACTCTACAATGAGCAGTTCTTC.

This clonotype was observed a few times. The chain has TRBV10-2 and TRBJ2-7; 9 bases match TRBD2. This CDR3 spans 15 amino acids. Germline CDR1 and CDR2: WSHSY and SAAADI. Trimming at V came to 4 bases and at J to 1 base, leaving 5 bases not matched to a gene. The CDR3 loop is CASSAVAGESYEQYF. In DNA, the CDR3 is TGCGCCAGCAGTGCGGTAGCGGGAGAATCCTACGAGCAGTACTTC.

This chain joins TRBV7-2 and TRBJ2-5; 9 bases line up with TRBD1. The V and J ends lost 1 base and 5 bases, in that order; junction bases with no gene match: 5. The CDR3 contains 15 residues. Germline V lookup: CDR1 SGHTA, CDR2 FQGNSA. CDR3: CASSLVGTGTETQYF. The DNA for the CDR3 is TGTGCCAGCAGCTTAGTAGGGACAGGGACGGAGACCCAGTACTTC. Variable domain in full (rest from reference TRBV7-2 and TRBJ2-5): GAGVSQSPSNKVTEKGKDVELRCDPISGHTALYWYRQSLGQGLEFLIYFQGNSAPDKSGLPSDRFSAERTGGSVSTLTIQRTQQEDSAVYLCASSLVGTGTETQYFGPGTRLLVL.

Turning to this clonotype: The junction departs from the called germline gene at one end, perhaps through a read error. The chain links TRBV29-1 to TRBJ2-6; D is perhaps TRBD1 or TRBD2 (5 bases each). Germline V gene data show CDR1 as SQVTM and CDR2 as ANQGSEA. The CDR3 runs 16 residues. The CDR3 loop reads CSVEEWNSYGANVLAF. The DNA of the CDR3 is TGCAGCGTTGAAGAGTGGAATTCCTACGGGGCCAACGTCCTGGCTTTC.

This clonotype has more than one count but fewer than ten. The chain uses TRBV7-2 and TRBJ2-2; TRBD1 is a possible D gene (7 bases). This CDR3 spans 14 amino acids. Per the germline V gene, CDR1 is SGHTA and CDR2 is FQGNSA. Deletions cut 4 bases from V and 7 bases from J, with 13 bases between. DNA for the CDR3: TGTGCCAGCAGCTCATTCCAGGGGGGCGGGGAGCTGTTTTTT. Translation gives CASSSFQGGGELFF. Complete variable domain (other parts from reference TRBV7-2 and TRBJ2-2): GAGVSQSPSNKVTEKGKDVELRCDPISGHTALYWYRQSLGQGLEFLIYFQGNSAPDKSGLPSDRFSAERTGGSVSTLTIQRTQQEDSAVYLCASSSFQGGGELFFGEGSRLTVL.

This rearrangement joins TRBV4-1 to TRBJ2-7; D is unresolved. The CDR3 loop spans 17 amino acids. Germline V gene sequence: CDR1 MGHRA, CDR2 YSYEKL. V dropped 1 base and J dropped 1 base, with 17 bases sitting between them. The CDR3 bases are TGCGCCAGCAGCCAAGTCCCCGTGGCGATCGTATCCTACGAGCAGTACTTC. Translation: CASSQVPVAIVSYEQYF.

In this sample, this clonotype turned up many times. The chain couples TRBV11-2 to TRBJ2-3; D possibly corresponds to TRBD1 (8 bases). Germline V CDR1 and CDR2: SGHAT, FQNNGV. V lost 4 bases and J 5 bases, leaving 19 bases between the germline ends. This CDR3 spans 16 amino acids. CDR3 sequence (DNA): TGTGCCAGCAGCTCTAGGGCCAGCGGGACAGGAGATACGCAGTATTTT. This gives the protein CASSSRASGTGDTQYF.

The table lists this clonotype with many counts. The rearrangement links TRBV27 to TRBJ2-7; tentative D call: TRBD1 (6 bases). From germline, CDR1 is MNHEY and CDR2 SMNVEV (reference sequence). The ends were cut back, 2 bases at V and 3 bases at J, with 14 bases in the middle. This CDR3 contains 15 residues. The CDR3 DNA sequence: TGTGCCAGCAGTTTAGCCGGGACACCTTACTACGAGCAGTACTTC. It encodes CASSLAGTPYYEQYF.

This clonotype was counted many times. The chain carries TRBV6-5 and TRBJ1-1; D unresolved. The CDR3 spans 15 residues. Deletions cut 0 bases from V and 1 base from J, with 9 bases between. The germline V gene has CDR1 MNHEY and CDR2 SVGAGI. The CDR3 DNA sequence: TGTGCCAGCAGTTACTCGATGTGGGGGAACACTGAAGCTTTCTTT. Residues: CASSYSMWGNTEAFF.

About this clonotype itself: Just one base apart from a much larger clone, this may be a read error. The CDR3 nucleotides read TGTGCCAGCAGTTACCCGGGGGGGTTCTCACCCTACGAGCAGTACTTC. It codes for CASSYPGGFSPYEQYF. This sequence joins TRBV6-5 and TRBJ2-7; the match to TRBD2 covers 8 bases. The CDR3 covers 16 residues. With 2 bases clipped from V and 2 bases from J, the junction kept 8 bases outside the gene matches. Germline values: CDR1 MNHEY, CDR2 SVGAGI.

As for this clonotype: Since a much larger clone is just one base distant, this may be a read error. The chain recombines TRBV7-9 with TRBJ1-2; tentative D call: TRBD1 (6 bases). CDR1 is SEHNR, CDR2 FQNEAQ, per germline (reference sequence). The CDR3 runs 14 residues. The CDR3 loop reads CANSSQGIGYGYTF. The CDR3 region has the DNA TGTGCCAACAGCTCCCAGGGGATAGGATATGGCTACACCTTC.

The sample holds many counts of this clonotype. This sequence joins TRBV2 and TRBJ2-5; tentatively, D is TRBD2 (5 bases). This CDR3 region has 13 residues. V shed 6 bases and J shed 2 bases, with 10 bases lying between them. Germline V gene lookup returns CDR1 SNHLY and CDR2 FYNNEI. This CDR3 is CASRRTVQETQYF. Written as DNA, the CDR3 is TGTGCCAGCAGACGGACTGTACAAGAGACCCAGTACTTC.

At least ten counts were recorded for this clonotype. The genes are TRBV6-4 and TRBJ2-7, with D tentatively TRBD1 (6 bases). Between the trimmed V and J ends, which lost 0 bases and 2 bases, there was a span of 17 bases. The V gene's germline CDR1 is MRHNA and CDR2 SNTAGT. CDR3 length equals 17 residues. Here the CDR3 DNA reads TGTGCCAGCAGTGACTCTACTCTACAGGGTGGAACCTACGAGCAGTACTTC. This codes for CASSDSTLQGGTYEQYF.

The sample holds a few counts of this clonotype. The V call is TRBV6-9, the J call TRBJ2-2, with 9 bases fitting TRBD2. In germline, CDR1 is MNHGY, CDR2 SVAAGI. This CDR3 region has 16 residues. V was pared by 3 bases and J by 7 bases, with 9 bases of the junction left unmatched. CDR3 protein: CASSYGGRAGVGELFF. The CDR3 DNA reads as TGTGCCAGCAGTTACGGCGGGAGGGCCGGAGTCGGGGAGCTGTTTTTT.

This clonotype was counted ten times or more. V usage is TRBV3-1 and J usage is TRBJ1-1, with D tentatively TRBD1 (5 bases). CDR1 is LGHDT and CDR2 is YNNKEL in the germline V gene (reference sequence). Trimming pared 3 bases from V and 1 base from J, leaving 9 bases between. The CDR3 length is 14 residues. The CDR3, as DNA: TGTGCCAGCAGCCACTTTACAGGGAACACTGAAGCTTTCTTT. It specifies CASSHFTGNTEAFF.

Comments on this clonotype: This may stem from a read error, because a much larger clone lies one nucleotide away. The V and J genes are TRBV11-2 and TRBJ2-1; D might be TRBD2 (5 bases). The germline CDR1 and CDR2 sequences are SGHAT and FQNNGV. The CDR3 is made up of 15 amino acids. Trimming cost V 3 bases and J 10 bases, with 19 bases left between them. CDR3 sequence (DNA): TGTGCCAGCAGCTTCGGGGTGGGCAGCTCCTACGAGCAGTTCTTC. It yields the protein CASSFGVGSSYEQFF.